Given below is one TCR beta chain in context. Its antigen is still unknown. The data are from a study of cytotoxic CD8 clonotypes in ibrutinib-treated CLL. Across the study: On average, each sample had roughly 250,000 productive templates and under 95,000 productive rearrangements. Broader study findings: Clonality correlated strongly with circulating CD8+ T cells and exceeded age-matched healthy donors at baseline.

After removal of 11 bases from V and 5 bases from J, the junction contained 11 bases not matched to a gene. Germline V lookup: CDR1 MNHEY, CDR2 SVGAGI. The CDR3 runs 14 residues. Library input was about 2.2 micrograms of DNA from cryopreserved PBMCs. The data were produced by immunoSEQ multiplex PCR, yet TCRdb's version contains in-frame clones alone and is incomplete. The sample has 200,000 to 250,000 clones, approximately 79% seen once. The sequenced sample was PBMCs, obtained after 12 months of ibrutinib treatment. The clonotype originates from a human donor with chronic lymphocytic leukemia. This chain uses TRBV6-5 with TRBJ2-5, with 10 bases that match TRBD2. The CDR3 DNA reads as TGTGCCTCGCGTTGGCTAGCGGGGGTGGAGACCCAGTACTTC. Amino acids: CASRWLAGVETQYF.